This T cell receptor (beta chain) is drawn from a study of shared clonotypes between healthy human individuals. Germline V lookup: CDR1 GTSNPN, CDR2 SVGIG (reference sequence). Trimming removed 3 bases from V and 9 bases from J, with 11 bases in between. This CDR3 has 11 residues. Donors comprised healthy HIV-negative adults lacking recent acute infections or vaccinations. The protocol was immunoSEQ multiplex PCR, while the TCRdb copy is restricted to in-frame clones and leaves out a portion. The table has around 1.1 million clones, 75% to 80% seen once. This sequence was found in a man younger than 35 in good health. Some clones in this sample may be carry-over from other donors' samples. Sequenced: memory CD4+ T cells from PBMCs. Sample subset: CD45RA-negative fraction. This chain links TRBV30 with TRBJ1-1; D remains ambiguous. CDR3 DNA sequence: TGTGCCTGGAGAGCTGCCGAAAAAGCTTTCTTT. Translated, it gives CAWRAAEKAFF.